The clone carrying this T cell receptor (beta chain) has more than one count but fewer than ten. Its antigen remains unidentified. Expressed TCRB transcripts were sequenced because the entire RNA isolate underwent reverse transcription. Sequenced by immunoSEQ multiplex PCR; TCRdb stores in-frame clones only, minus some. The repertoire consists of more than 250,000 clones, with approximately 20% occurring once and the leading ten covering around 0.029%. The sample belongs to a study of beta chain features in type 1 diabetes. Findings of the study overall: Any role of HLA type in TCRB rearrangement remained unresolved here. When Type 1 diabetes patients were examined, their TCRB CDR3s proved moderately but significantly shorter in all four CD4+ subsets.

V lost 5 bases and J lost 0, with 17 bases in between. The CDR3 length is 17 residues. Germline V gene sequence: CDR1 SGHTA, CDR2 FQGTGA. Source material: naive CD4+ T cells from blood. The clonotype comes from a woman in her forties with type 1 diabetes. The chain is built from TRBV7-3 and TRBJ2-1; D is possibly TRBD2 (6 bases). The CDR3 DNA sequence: TGTGCCAGCAGCCAACTGCCTTCTAGCGCCTCCTACAATGAGCAGTTCTTC. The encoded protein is CASSQLPSSASYNEQFF. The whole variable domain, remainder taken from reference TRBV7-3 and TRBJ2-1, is GAGVSQTPSNKVTEKGKYVELRCDPISGHTALYWYRQSLGQGPEFLIYFQGTGAADDSGLPNDRFFAVRPEGSVSTLKIQRTERGDSAVYLCASSQLPSSASYNEQFFGPGTRLTVL.